This T cell receptor (beta chain) was captured by sequencing in a study of memory CD8 T cells in hepatitis C reinfection. V dropped 5 bases and J dropped 4; count of bases not matched to a gene: 9. Germline V gene lookup returns CDR1 MNHEY and CDR2 SMNVEV (reference sequence). The length of the CDR3 is 15 residues. The data were produced by immunoSEQ multiplex PCR, yet TCRdb's version contains in-frame clones alone and is incomplete. The sample shows approximately 46,000 clones, approximately 89% of them seen only once. Regarding time point: late/post reinfection, 12 to 24 weeks after detection. The sorted cells went straight to TCR sequencing with no prior in vitro expansion.

Sequenced: naive CD8+ T cells sorted from blood. The sequence came from a man younger than 30 with hepatitis C virus infection. The chain uses TRBV27 and TRBJ1-2, with TRBD1 matching 8 bases. DNA for the CDR3: TGTGCCAGCAGTCCCGCAGGGGGCCGAGGCTATGGCTACACCTTC. Translated, it gives CASSPAGGRGYGYTF.